A single sample gave rise to the 21 T cell receptor beta chains below, sequenced in a study of beta chain features in type 1 diabetes. Expressed TCRB transcripts were sequenced after all isolated RNA was converted to cDNA. TCRdb keeps only in-frame clones here, not all; method: immunoSEQ multiplex PCR. The repertoire holds 70,000 to 95,000 clones, with about 32% as singletons. Sequencing was performed on stem cell memory CD4+ T cells from blood. These receptors were obtained from a woman under 30 in good health.

This clone was observed a handful of times. This chain links TRBV5-1 with TRBJ1-2; D perhaps matches TRBD1 (5 bases). Germline V lookup: CDR1 SGHRS, CDR2 YFSETQ. The germline V and J ends were trimmed by 0 bases and 8 bases, with 20 bases remaining between them. The CDR3 sequence is 16 residues long. The DNA for the CDR3 is TGCGCCAGCAGCTTGGTAGTGTCCGGGGGATCCGGAGGCTACACCTTC. As protein: CASSLVVSGGSGGYTF.

The V call is TRBV21-1, the J call TRBJ2-7; TRBD2 is taken as the D call from the table, unchecked against the DNA. TRBV21-1 corresponds to a pseudogene. The CDR3 totals 15 residues. The DNA for the CDR3 is TGTGCCAGCAGCAAGACTAGCGGGGGGGCCTACGAGCAGTACTTC. Amino acid sequence: CASSKTSGGAYEQYF.

The chain couples TRBV6-6 to TRBJ2-5, with 8 positions matching TRBD1. The germline V gene encodes CDR1 MNHNY and CDR2 SVGAGI (reference sequence). Trimming cost V 4 bases and J 4 bases; bases outside gene matches: 2. This CDR3 is built from 13 residues. CDR3 in amino acids: CASSLQGGETQYF. The CDR3, as DNA: TGTGCCAGCAGTTTACAGGGGGGAGAGACCCAGTACTTC.

This clone appeared a few times. V usage is TRBV7-2 and J usage is TRBJ2-1, with D perhaps matching TRBD2 (6 bases). The CDR3 sequence is 13 residues long. The germline V and J ends were trimmed by 3 bases and 6 bases, with 9 bases remaining between them. Germline V gene lookup returns CDR1 SGHTA and CDR2 FQGNSA. Written as DNA, the CDR3 is TGTGCCAGCAGCTTCGGGACTGCCAATGAGCAGTTCTTC. It encodes CASSFGTANEQFF. The variable domain in full, with the rest retrieved from reference TRBV7-2 and TRBJ2-1, is GAGVSQSPSNKVTEKGKDVELRCDPISGHTALYWYRQSLGQGLEFLIYFQGNSAPDKSGLPSDRFSAERTGGSVSTLTIQRTQQEDSAVYLCASSFGTANEQFFGPGTRLTVL.

This chain uses TRBV28 with TRBJ2-3; 14 bases fit TRBD2. With 5 bases clipped from V and 6 bases from J, the junction kept 10 bases outside the gene matches. The CDR3 runs 17 residues. Germline lookup yields CDR1 MDHEN and CDR2 SYDVKM. The CDR3, as DNA: TGTGCCAGCAGTGGGGGGGGACTAGCGGGAGCGGGTGATACGCAGTATTTT. This gives the protein CASSGGGLAGAGDTQYF. Supplemented by reference TRBV28 and TRBJ2-3, the full variable domain reads DVKVTQSSRYLVKRTGEKVFLECVQDMDHENMFWYRQDPGLGLRLIYFSYDVKMKEKGDIPEGYSVSREKKERFSLILESASTNQTSMYLCASSGGGLAGAGDTQYFGPGTRLTVL.

The rearrangement links TRBV2 to TRBJ2-7, with no clear D. The length of the CDR3 is 11 residues. Per the germline V gene, CDR1 is SNHLY and CDR2 is FYNNEI. V lost 3 bases, J lost 3 bases, and 3 bases lay in between. CDR3 DNA sequence: TGTGCCAGCAGTGACAGCTACGAGCAGTACTTC. Its translation is CASSDSYEQYF.

The CDR3 loop reads CASSQDFTTPNTIYF. The CDR3 DNA sequence: TGTGCCAGCAGCCAAGATTTTACAACCCCGAACACCATATATTTT. J is TRBJ1-3 and V is TRBV4-2; D remains unclear. This CDR3 has 15 amino acids. The germline V gene has CDR1 LGHNA and CDR2 YNFKEQ. With 0 bases removed from V and 7 bases from J, the gap between germline ends came to 13 bases.

The table lists this clone with a few counts. This chain uses TRBV14 with TRBJ1-1; 7 positions match TRBD1. After removal of 4 bases from V and 11 bases from J, the junction contained 10 bases not matched to a gene. CDR3 length: 13 residues. Per the germline V gene, CDR1 is SGHDN and CDR2 is FVKESK. The CDR3, as DNA: TGTGCCAGCAGCCTTTCGACAGGGCAGTCTGCTTTCTTT. Residues: CASSLSTGQSAFF. The entire variable domain, with the rest obtained from reference TRBV14 and TRBJ1-1, is as follows: EAGVTQFPSHSVIEKGQTVTLRCDPISGHDNLYWYRRVMGKEIKFLLHFVKESKQDESGMPNNRFLAERTGGTYSTLKVQPAELEDSGVYFCASSLSTGQSAFFGQGTRLTVV.

This clone is a singleton in its sample. The V and J genes are TRBV5-1 and TRBJ1-2; TRBD1 aligns across 9 bases. The CDR3 covers 16 residues. With V trimmed by 2 bases and J by 5 bases, 10 bases remained unmatched. Germline-derived CDR1 and CDR2 are SGHRS and YFSETQ. The CDR3 DNA follows: TGCGCCAGCAGCTTAGGGACAGGGTACGTCGGATATGGCTACACCTTC. This encodes CASSLGTGYVGYGYTF.

V usage is TRBV19 and J usage is TRBJ2-2; TRBD1 aligns across 7 bases. The germline V gene has CDR1 LNHDA and CDR2 SQIVND (reference sequence). The CDR3 covers 14 residues. With V trimmed by 6 bases and J by 6 bases, 7 bases remained unmatched. CDR3 sequence (DNA): TGTGCCAGTAGGGCAGGGGGTTCCTCCGGGGAGCTGTTTTTT. Protein sequence: CASRAGGSSGELFF.

The V and J genes are TRBV4-1 and TRBJ2-3, with 13 bases that match TRBD2. The CDR3 covers 17 residues. The germline gives CDR1 MGHRA, CDR2 YSYEKL. V gave up 0 bases and J gave up 7 bases; unmatched junction bases: 7. Written as DNA, the CDR3 is TGCGCCAGCAGCCAAGAGAAACTAGCGGGAGGGCCCTATACGCAGTATTTT. It encodes CASSQEKLAGGPYTQYF.

This chain joins TRBV18 and TRBJ1-1; 9 positions match TRBD1. CDR1 is KGHSH and CDR2 is LQKENI in the germline V gene. The V gene end was trimmed by 3 bases and the J gene end by 1 base; junction bases not matched to a gene: 0. This CDR3 has 14 residues. CDR3: CASSPGQGNTEAFF. CDR3 bases: TGTGCCAGCTCACCGGGACAGGGGAACACTGAAGCTTTCTTT.

The rearrangement links TRBV18 to TRBJ2-2, with D possibly TRBD1 on 5 matching bases. CDR3 length: 15 amino acids. V lost 2 bases and J 1 base, leaving 8 bases between the germline ends. Looked up from germline, CDR1 is KGHSH and CDR2 is LQKENI. The chain's CDR3 is CASSPAGLNTGELFF. CDR3 nucleotides: TGTGCCAGCTCACCAGCAGGGCTGAACACCGGGGAGCTGTTTTTT.

This chain joins TRBV12-5 and TRBJ1-1, with D possibly matching TRBD1 (6 bases). The V end was cut by 9 bases, the J end by 1 base, with 15 bases between. CDR1 LGHNT and CDR2 FRNRAP come from the germline V gene. CDR3 length: 14 residues. CDR3 sequence: CASPSGDTNTEAFF. The DNA of the CDR3 is TGTGCTAGCCCGAGCGGGGACACGAACACTGAAGCTTTCTTT.

The chain carries TRBV7-2 and TRBJ2-3, with TRBD2 identical over 9 bases. Germline CDR1 SGHTA, CDR2 FQGNSA. This CDR3 region has 15 residues. After removal of 6 bases from V and 2 bases from J, the junction contained 6 bases not matched to a gene. Written as DNA, the CDR3 is TGTGCCAGCAGAAAGGCGGGGGGGCCCACAGATACGCAGTATTTT. Amino acid sequence: CASRKAGGPTDTQYF. The full variable domain, with the rest looked up from reference TRBV7-2 and TRBJ2-3, is GAGVSQSPSNKVTEKGKDVELRCDPISGHTALYWYRQSLGQGLEFLIYFQGNSAPDKSGLPSDRFSAERTGGSVSTLTIQRTQQEDSAVYLCASRKAGGPTDTQYFGPGTRLTVL.

The chain employs TRBV9 and TRBJ2-2, with D perhaps matching TRBD2 (5 bases). CDR1 and CDR2 (germline): SGDLS, YYNGEE. The ends were cut back, 4 bases at V and 6 bases at J, with 16 bases in the middle. CDR3 length: 15 amino acids. The CDR3 DNA sequence: TGTGCCAGCAGCCTCCAAGGACTTTCCTCCGGGGAGCTGTTTTTT. It encodes CASSLQGLSSGELFF.

The chain employs TRBV5-1 and TRBJ1-2; 7 bases map to TRBD1. Germline CDR1 SGHRS, CDR2 YFSETQ. Trimming cost V 4 bases and J 8 bases; bases outside gene matches: 11. This CDR3 is built from 14 residues. The CDR3 region has the DNA TGCGCCAGCAGCACGGCAGGGGGACGGGGCGGCTACACCTTC. Translated, it gives CASSTAGGRGGYTF. The full variable domain, rest sourced from reference TRBV5-1 and TRBJ1-2, is KAGVTQTPRYLIKTRGQQVTLSCSPISGHRSVSWYQQTPGQGLQFLFEYFSETQRNKGNFPGRFSGRQFSNSRSEMNVSTLELGDSALYLCASSTAGGRGGYTFGSGTRLTVV.

This clone was seen just once. This sequence joins TRBV4-1 and TRBJ2-1; 11 positions agree with TRBD2. CDR3 length: 16 residues. The germline V gene encodes CDR1 MGHRA and CDR2 YSYEKL. The J segment lost 4 bases and the V segment lost 3 bases, leaving 5 bases of the junction unmatched. CDR3 amino acids: CASSQATSGVYNEQFF. In nucleotides, the CDR3 is TGCGCCAGCAGCCAGGCGACTAGCGGGGTGTACAATGAGCAGTTCTTC.

This sequence joins TRBV15 and TRBJ1-5; D unclear. The CDR3 extends over 16 amino acids. V was pared by 0 bases and J by 3 bases, with 12 bases between. Germline V lookup: CDR1 LNHNV, CDR2 YYDKDF (reference sequence). In nucleotides, the CDR3 is TGTGCCACCAGCAGAGATCGAGTGCGGAACAATCAGCCCCAGCATTTT. Translated: CATSRDRVRNNQPQHF.

The CDR3 DNA reads TGTGCCAGCAGCCCCCGGGGGGCTAATTCACCCCTCCACTTT. The encoded protein is CASSPRGANSPLHF. The chain employs TRBV2 and TRBJ1-6; weak D call: TRBD1 (6 bases). The CDR3 sequence is 14 residues long. In germline, CDR1 is SNHLY, CDR2 FYNNEI. V dropped 6 bases and J dropped 6 bases, with 12 bases sitting between them.

This chain connects TRBV5-1 to TRBJ2-1; 8 bases match TRBD1. The V gene end was trimmed by 2 bases and the J gene end by 2 bases; junction bases not matched to a gene: 3. The CDR3 has 15 amino acids. Germline V gives CDR1 SGHRS, CDR2 YFSETQ. The CDR3 loop is CASSLQQGAYNEQFF. CDR3 nucleotides: TGCGCCAGCAGCTTACAACAGGGGGCCTACAATGAGCAGTTCTTC.